The 30 T cell receptor beta chains given below trace back to one sample, sequenced in a study of blood T cell repertoires in COVID-19. Only in-frame clones appear in the TCRdb table, and some are missing; sequencing was by immunoSEQ multiplex PCR. The sample has approximately 57,000 clones; 82% are singletons. The specimen was peripheral blood. These receptors were obtained from a woman over 75 with acute or convalescent COVID-19.

The V gene is TRBV3-1 (or the pseudogene TRBV3-2), the J gene TRBJ2-5, with a possible D match to TRBD2 (6 bases). V shed 5 bases and J shed 5 bases, with 15 bases lying between them. The CDR3 runs 14 residues. In germline, CDR1 is LGHDT, CDR2 YNNKEL (reference sequence). The CDR3 nucleotides read TGTGCCAGCAGCAACAGCCGGGAGAGGGAGACCCAGTACTTC. Amino acids: CASSNSRERETQYF.

This clone was counted between two and nine times. The chain employs TRBV10-3 and TRBJ2-1; 8 bases are shared with TRBD2. V gave up 3 bases and J gave up 9 bases; unmatched junction bases: 4. The CDR3 sequence is 13 residues long. The germline V gene has CDR1 ENHRY and CDR2 SYGVKD. For the CDR3, the DNA is TGTGCCATCAGTGAAGCGGGAGAATCTGAGCAGTTCTTC. Translation: CAISEAGESEQFF.

The V call is TRBV27, the J call TRBJ1-2; D unclear. Germline CDR1 reads MNHEY; CDR2 reads SMNVEV (reference sequence). Trimming pared 0 bases from V and 4 bases from J, leaving 12 bases between. The length of the CDR3 is 15 residues. The DNA of the CDR3 is TGTGCCAGCAGTTTATCGCGACAAGCCGGCTATGGCTACACCTTC. Amino acid sequence: CASSLSRQAGYGYTF.

The rearrangement joins TRBV28 to TRBJ1-5; 9 bases are a match to TRBD1. J lost 6 bases, V lost 5 bases, and 8 bases had no gene match. CDR3 length: 15 amino acids. The germline CDR1 and CDR2 sequences are MDHEN and SYDVKM. CDR3 coding DNA: TGTGCCAGCAGTCCCCCGACAGGGGGTACTCAGCCCCAGCATTTT. It codes for CASSPPTGGTQPQHF.

CDR3 region: CASSRTGMSYEQYF. The CDR3 DNA sequence: TGTGCCAGCAGCCGGACAGGGATGTCCTACGAGCAGTACTTC. The chain joins TRBV28 to TRBJ2-7; TRBD1 matches at 8 bases. Germline loops: CDR1 MDHEN, CDR2 SYDVKM. The CDR3 is 14 amino acids. V gave up 6 bases and J gave up 1 base; unmatched junction bases: 5.

The DNA for the CDR3 is TGCGCCAGCAGCTTGGCCCTACAGTCGAAGGCCAAAAACATTCAGTACTTC. This gives the protein CASSLALQSKAKNIQYF. J is TRBJ2-4 and V is TRBV5-1; D is unclear. From germline, CDR1 is SGHRS and CDR2 YFSETQ. CDR3 size: 17 residues. Trimming took off 0 bases at V and 1 base at J, with 14 bases between the two ends.

The rearrangement links TRBV7-2 to TRBJ2-3, with 10 positions matching TRBD2. Germline-derived CDR1 and CDR2 are SGHTA and FQGNSA. The CDR3 sequence is 15 residues long. V lost 4 bases, J lost 1 base, and 2 bases stayed unmatched. CDR3 DNA sequence: TGTGCCAGCAGCTCTAGCGGGAGCCGCACAGATACGCAGTATTTT. Translating gives CASSSSGSRTDTQYF.

This chain connects TRBV9 to TRBJ1-2; D is unresolved. Germline-derived CDR1 and CDR2 are SGDLS and YYNGEE. Trimming shortened V by 3 bases and J by 4 bases, and 10 bases separated the two germline ends. The CDR3 covers 13 residues. The CDR3 nucleotides read TGTGCCAGCAGCGCCTACACAGCCTATGGCTACACCTTC. Amino acid sequence: CASSAYTAYGYTF. The whole variable domain, filled in from reference TRBV9 and TRBJ1-2, reads DSGVTQTPKHLITATGQRVTLRCSPRSGDLSVYWYQQSLDQGLQFLIQYYNGEERAKGNILERFSAQQFPDLHSELNLSSLELGDSALYFCASSAYTAYGYTFGSGTRLTVV.

The chain couples TRBV12-3 or TRBV12-4 to TRBJ1-2; D may be TRBD1 (6 bases). There are 13 residues in the CDR3. Trimming stripped 6 bases from V and 4 bases from J, with 12 bases between. CDR3 DNA: TGTGCCAGCAGCGTGGGACAACCCTATGGCTACACCTTC. This codes for CASSVGQPYGYTF.

The sample holds one count of this clone. The DNA of the CDR3 is TGTGCCAGCTCACCACCCGATGCACAGGGGGCAATGGAGACCCAGTACTTC. It is translated as CASSPPDAQGAMETQYF. The chain combines TRBV18 with TRBJ2-5; 9 bases are shared with TRBD1. J was trimmed by 5 bases and V by 0 bases; bases with no gene match: 10. The germline gives CDR1 KGHSH, CDR2 LQKENI. The length of the CDR3 is 17 residues.

This clone was seen a handful of times. The chain has TRBV2 and TRBJ2-1; 7 positions agree with TRBD1. This CDR3 spans 11 amino acids. Germline loops: CDR1 SNHLY, CDR2 FYNNEI. Losses at the gene ends were 4 bases for V and 15 bases for J; bases not matched to a gene: 6. The CDR3 loop reads CASSGWDSSFF. The CDR3 nucleotides are TGTGCCAGCAGTGGATGGGACAGTTCGTTCTTC.

The CDR3 spells CASTIRGGRSTDTQYF. As DNA, the CDR3 is TGTGCCAGCACCATCCGAGGGGGCAGGAGCACAGATACGCAGTATTTT. The chain links TRBV27 to TRBJ2-3; 7 positions match TRBD1. Trimming cost V 7 bases and J 0 bases; bases outside gene matches: 10. The CDR3 runs to 16 residues. From germline, CDR1 is MNHEY and CDR2 SMNVEV (reference sequence).

V usage is TRBV6-6 and J usage is TRBJ2-1; tentative D call: TRBD2 (6 bases). CDR3 length equals 15 residues. Germline V gene data show CDR1 as MNHNY and CDR2 as SVGAGI (reference sequence). Trimming pared 0 bases from V and 6 bases from J, leaving 12 bases between. CDR3 DNA: TGTGCCAGCAGTTACTCGACTAGTAATGGCAATGAGCAGTTCTTC. It translates to CASSYSTSNGNEQFF.

The chain couples TRBV11-2 to TRBJ2-5; TRBD2 matches at 8 bases. Germline CDR1 reads SGHAT; CDR2 reads FQNNGV. The CDR3 is 15 residues long. V lost 6 bases and J lost 5; bases outside the gene matches: 11. The CDR3 nucleotides are TGTGCCAGCAGGCCCTATCGGGGGGGCCTGGAGACCCAGTACTTC. Translated, it gives CASRPYRGGLETQYF.

The J gene is TRBJ2-1, the V gene TRBV5-1; D perhaps matches TRBD1 (7 bases). The CDR3 has 14 amino acids. Per germline, CDR1 SGHRS and CDR2 YFSETQ. V was shortened by 0 bases and J by 9 bases, with 13 bases between the two germline ends. CDR3 region: CASSLDGGGSEQFF. CDR3 DNA sequence: TGCGCCAGCAGCTTGGATGGAGGGGGCAGTGAGCAGTTCTTC. Drawing the rest from reference TRBV5-1 and TRBJ2-1, the complete variable domain is KAGVTQTPRYLIKTRGQQVTLSCSPISGHRSVSWYQQTPGQGLQFLFEYFSETQRNKGNFPGRFSGRQFSNSRSEMNVSTLELGDSALYLCASSLDGGGSEQFFGPGTRLTVL.

In its sample, this clone was seen a few times. Germline is not matched at one junction end, which may reflect a read error. The gene calls are TRBV4-2 and TRBJ2-2; possible D gene TRBD2, 5 bases. Germline assignment: CDR1 LGHNA and CDR2 YNFKEQ. The length of the CDR3 is 16 residues. This chain's CDR3 is CASSQERRQNSGELFF. The DNA of the CDR3 is TGTGCCAGCAGCCAAGAACGGAGGCAGAACTCCGGGGAGCTGTTTTTT.

The chain recombines TRBV5-1 with TRBJ1-2, with 7 bases that match TRBD1. The CDR3 runs 15 residues. Germline-derived CDR1 and CDR2 are SGHRS and YFSETQ. The V gene end was trimmed by 4 bases and the J gene end by 3 bases; junction bases not matched to a gene: 9. The CDR3 DNA follows: TGCGCCAGCAGCGGCTCGACAGGGCCCTACTATGGCTACACCTTC. This sequence encodes CASSGSTGPYYGYTF. Looking up the rest from reference TRBV5-1 and TRBJ1-2 gives the full variable domain: KAGVTQTPRYLIKTRGQQVTLSCSPISGHRSVSWYQQTPGQGLQFLFEYFSETQRNKGNFPGRFSGRQFSNSRSEMNVSTLELGDSALYLCASSGSTGPYYGYTFGSGTRLTVV.

CDR3 DNA: TGTGCCAGCAGGGGACAGGGAGGGGAGACCCAGTACTTC. It codes for CASRGQGGETQYF. The J gene is TRBJ2-5, the V gene TRBV6-5, with 9 positions matching TRBD1. Trimming removed 6 bases from V and 5 bases from J; junction bases left unmatched: 4. The CDR3 extends over 13 amino acids. Germline CDR1 is MNHEY and CDR2 is SVGAGI.

This chain connects TRBV6-5 to TRBJ2-2; D possibly corresponds to TRBD1 (6 bases). Trimming pared 7 bases from V and 4 bases from J, leaving 10 bases between. This CDR3 has 13 residues. CDR1 is MNHEY, CDR2 SVGAGI, per germline. The CDR3 protein is CASTRDITGELFF. The CDR3 coding sequence is TGTGCCAGCACCAGGGACATCACCGGGGAGCTGTTTTTT.

The chain joins TRBV6-5 to TRBJ1-2, with no clear D. V shed 0 bases and J shed 9 bases, with 20 bases lying between them. The germline CDR1 and CDR2 sequences are MNHEY and SVGAGI. The CDR3 is 16 residues long. The CDR3 DNA is TGTGCCAGCAGTTACTCGAGTCAAGAGATCTCGTCTAGCTACACCTTC. Its protein is CASSYSSQEISSSYTF.

This clone appeared a single time. The rearrangement uses TRBV7-9 and TRBJ2-1, with TRBD2 matching 7 bases. Losses at the gene ends were 6 bases for V and 0 bases for J; bases not matched to a gene: 5. This CDR3 region has 15 residues. Germline CDR1 reads SEHNR; CDR2 reads FQNEAQ (reference sequence). CDR3 bases: TGTGCCAGCAGTAGAGCGGGGAGCTCCTACAATGAGCAGTTCTTC. It specifies CASSRAGSSYNEQFF.

The chain recombines TRBV7-8 with TRBJ2-1, with D tentatively TRBD1 (6 bases). This CDR3 comprises 19 residues. CDR1 is SGHVS, CDR2 FQNEAQ, per germline. V shed 5 bases and J shed 7 bases, with 30 bases lying between them. CDR3 nucleotide sequence: TGTGCCAGCAGCCTAAAAGCATTATCCGGGACAAGGATGGGAAATGAGCAGTTCTTC. Amino acids: CASSLKALSGTRMGNEQFF.

The V and J genes are TRBV11-2 and TRBJ1-1, with a tentative D call TRBD1 (5 bases). Per the germline V gene, CDR1 is SGHAT and CDR2 is FQNNGV. The CDR3 sequence is 12 residues long. V was cut by 3 bases and J by 5 bases, with 7 bases left in between. In DNA, the CDR3 is TGTGCCAGCAGCTTTGGGACTACTGAAGCTTTCTTT. It specifies CASSFGTTEAFF.

The genes are TRBV29-1 and TRBJ2-3; a weak D match, TRBD2 (5 bases). Germline CDR1 and CDR2: SQVTM and ANQGSEA. V lost 5 bases and J lost 0, with 18 bases in between. The CDR3 is 16 amino acids. CDR3 nucleotides: TGCAGCGTTCCGCCCTCTCAAATAGCGAGCACAGATACGCAGTATTTT. This encodes CSVPPSQIASTDTQYF.

This chain connects TRBV30 to TRBJ2-4, with a tentative D call TRBD1 (6 bases). The CDR3 has 15 amino acids. The V end lost 3 bases, the J end lost 0 bases, and 12 bases lay between the germline ends. The V gene's germline CDR1 is GTSNPN and CDR2 SVGIG (reference sequence). The CDR3 DNA sequence: TGTGCCTGGAGACCGCAGGGGTTAGCCAAAAACATTCAGTACTTC. This encodes CAWRPQGLAKNIQYF.

The chain joins TRBV30 to TRBJ2-1; D might be TRBD2 (5 bases). Germline values: CDR1 GTSNPN, CDR2 SVGIG (reference sequence). The CDR3 totals 15 residues. V was trimmed by 4 bases and J by 5 bases, leaving 18 bases between them. The DNA for the CDR3 is TGTGCCTGGACGGGGTGGCAATTCGTCGACAATGAGCAGTTCTTC. Protein product: CAWTGWQFVDNEQFF.

The chain employs TRBV18 and TRBJ1-5; 7 bases map to TRBD1. The V and J ends lost 2 bases and 1 base, in that order; junction bases with no gene match: 5. The CDR3 runs to 16 residues. Germline V gene data show CDR1 as KGHSH and CDR2 as LQKENI. CDR3 coding DNA: TGTGCCAGCTCACCAGTCCAGGGGGGAAGCAATCAGCCCCAGCATTTT. This translates into CASSPVQGGSNQPQHF. The whole variable domain, filled in from reference TRBV18 and TRBJ1-5, reads NAGVMQNPRHLVRRRGQEARLRCSPMKGHSHVYWYRQLPEEGLKFMVYLQKENIIDESGMPKERFSAEFPKEGPSILRIQQVVRGDSAAYFCASSPVQGGSNQPQHFGDGTRLSIL.

The chain employs TRBV5-5 and TRBJ1-5, with 9 bases that match TRBD1. The germline V gene encodes CDR1 SGHKS and CDR2 YYEKEE (reference sequence). Trimming removed 0 bases from V and 5 bases from J; junction bases left unmatched: 3. This CDR3 is 15 amino acids long. The CDR3 DNA reads TGTGCCAGCAGCTTGGGGGGACAGGGAGATCAGCCCCAGCATTTT. Its protein is CASSLGGQGDQPQHF.

The rearrangement links TRBV4-1 to TRBJ2-3; weak D call: TRBD2 (5 bases). CDR3 size: 15 residues. With 1 base removed from V and 1 base from J, the gap between germline ends came to 9 bases. CDR1 is MGHRA and CDR2 is YSYEKL in the germline V gene. This CDR3 is CASSQVFSGTDTQYF. The CDR3 coding sequence is TGCGCCAGCAGCCAAGTTTTTAGCGGCACAGATACGCAGTATTTT.

This chain uses TRBV11-2 with TRBJ1-1; 7 bases are shared with TRBD1. CDR1 SGHAT and CDR2 FQNNGV come from the germline V gene. J lost 4 bases, V lost 4 bases, and 6 bases had no gene match. The CDR3 sequence is 14 residues long. Here the CDR3 reads CASSSFTGATEAFF. The CDR3 nucleotides are TGTGCCAGCAGCTCCTTTACAGGGGCCACTGAAGCTTTCTTT.